This TCR beta chain was identified in a study of response to subunit inactivated influenza vaccine (dated by TCRdb to the late 2010s). At the level of the whole study: Deep quantitative profiling of the T cell receptor repertoire was used in the study to follow responses to a trivalent subunit inactivated influenza vaccine. What the work shows at the level of the full study, not this receptor alone: The authors suggested that each seasonal influenza vaccination may recruit only a limited number of new T cells.

Library prep was done by RT-PCR. Sequencing used an Illumina HiSeq 2500. The public reads were quality trimmed at Q25 with fastp and then assembled into clones with MiXCR by TCRdb, keeping productive beta chains. Entries that share a CDR3 protein sequence are merged under the most common genes and DNA. The sample includes a few hundred thousand distinct CDR3 sequences, with around 10% observed a single time. The top ten constitute more than 9.5% of the sample. V lost 6 bases and J lost 0 bases, and the count of bases not matched to a germline gene is 7. CDR1 MNHNS and CDR2 SASEGT are derived from the germline V gene. From the cysteine up to the phenylalanine, the CDR3 has a length of 16 residues. Only the CDR3 DNA stays, 48 bases, in frame from base 1. This clonotype has at least ten counts. What this receptor recognizes is not known. Base qualities are not recorded, but no much larger clone differs from it by a single base.

The same data also contributed to another study, on T cells expressing NK-cell markers. Per the second study: 5'RACE template switching, by which a universal primer site and unique molecular identifiers were added, was used to make TCR beta cDNA libraries. Several donors provided sorted CD3+CD56+NKG2C+, CD3+CD56+NKG2C- and CD3+CD56-NKG2C+ T-cell subsets, whose TCR beta-chain repertoires were profiled. Among the eight sequenced donors, seven were HCMV-seropositive and one was HCMV-seronegative. In several experiments an anti-gammadeltaTCR antibody was added to restrict sorting to alphabetaTCR-expressing T cells. For about 6 donors, the dominant CD3+CD56+NKG2C+ clonotypes were among the top 10 CD8+ clonotypes and accounted for about 1.0-7.0% of CD8+ T cells. Those dominant clonotypes were again the most abundant among CD3+CD56-NKG2C+ cells in a handful of donors, at roughly 25-65%. Whether the expanded NKG2C-expressing T cell clones were specific for HCMV antigens remained unclear. The eight sequenced donors were randomly selected healthy volunteers, three men and five women. A commercial ELISA kit detecting HCMV-specific IgG in serum was used to determine HCMV serostatus. Peripheral blood mononuclear cells were isolated from blood by Ficoll density gradient centrifugation. For six donors, bulk peripheral blood T-cell repertoires were also sequenced from unsorted PBMC. cDNA synthesis was primed from the TCR beta constant segment and was followed by two successive PCR amplification steps. Sequencing of the libraries produced 2 x 150 bp reads on Illumina HiSeq 2000/2500, MiSeq or NextSeq. Reads were demultiplexed and grouped by UMI with MIGEC, and clonotypes were assembled and quantified with MiTCR. To remove erroneous sequences, TCR cDNA sequences were retained only when supported by two or more reads. The tcR package was used for downstream repertoire analysis, and clonotypes were matched between fractions using CDR3 nucleotide sequence together with V segment. VDJmatch was used to annotate antigen specificity against VDJdb, with one amino acid substitution in CDR3 permitted.

The sequencing used PBMCs from blood, collected on the day of vaccination. The receptor was isolated from a middle-aged man who received an inactivated influenza vaccine. Donor details come from another sample of the same person, matched by shared clones. The sequence links TRBV6-1 to TRBJ2-1, with 8 central nucleotides matching TRBD2. This receptor carries the CDR3 CASRPHSGSSYNEQFF. The nucleotide sequence reads as follows: TGTGCCAGCAGGCCCCACAGCGGGAGCTCCTACAATGAGCAGTTCTTC.